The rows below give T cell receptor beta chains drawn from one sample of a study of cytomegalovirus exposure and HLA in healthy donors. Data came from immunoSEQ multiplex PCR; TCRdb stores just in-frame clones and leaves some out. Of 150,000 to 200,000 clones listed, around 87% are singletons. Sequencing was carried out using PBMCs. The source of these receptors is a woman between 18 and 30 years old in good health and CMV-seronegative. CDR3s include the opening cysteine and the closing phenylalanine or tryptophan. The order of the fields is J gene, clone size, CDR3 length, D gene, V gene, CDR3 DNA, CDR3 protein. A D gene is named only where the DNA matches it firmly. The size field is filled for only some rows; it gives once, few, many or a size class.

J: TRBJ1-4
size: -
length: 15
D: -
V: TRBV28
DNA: TGTGCCAGCAGTTTAGTCGCAGCGACGGGGGAAAAACTGTTTTTT
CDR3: CASSLVAATGEKLFF

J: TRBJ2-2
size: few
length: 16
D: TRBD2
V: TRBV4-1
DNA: TGCGCCAGCAGCCTCCGACTAGCGGAGAACACCGGGGAGCTGTTTTTT
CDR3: CASSLRLAENTGELFF

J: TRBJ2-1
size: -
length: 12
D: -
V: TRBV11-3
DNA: TGTGCCAGCACGAGCTCCTACAATGAGCAGTTCTTC
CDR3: CASTSSYNEQFF

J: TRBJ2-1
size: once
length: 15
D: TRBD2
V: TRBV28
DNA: TGTGCCAGCAGTTTATGGGCTAGCGGGAACAATGAGCAGTTCTTC
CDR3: CASSLWASGNNEQFF

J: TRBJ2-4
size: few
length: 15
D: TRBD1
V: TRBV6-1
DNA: TGTGCCACAGTGGGACAGGCCCGTCCTGAAAACATTCAGTACTTC
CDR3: CATVGQARPENIQYF

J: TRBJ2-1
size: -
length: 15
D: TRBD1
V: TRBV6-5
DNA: TGTGCCAGCAGTTACGACAGGGGCGCCTACAATGAGCAGTTCTTC
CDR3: CASSYDRGAYNEQFF

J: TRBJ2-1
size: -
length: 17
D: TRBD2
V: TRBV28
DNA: TGTGCCAGCAGTTCGGGGGGGGCTGGGAATTTTATCAATGAGCAGTTCTTC
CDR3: CASSSGGAGNFINEQFF

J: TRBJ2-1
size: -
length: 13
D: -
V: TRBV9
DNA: TGTGCCAGCAGCGTTGGAGGGCACAATGAGCAGTTCTTC
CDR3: CASSVGGHNEQFF

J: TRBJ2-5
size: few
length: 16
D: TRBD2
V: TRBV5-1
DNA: TGCGCCAGCAGCCCCGGGAGCGGGGGGGCCCAAGAGACCCAGTACTTC
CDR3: CASSPGSGGAQETQYF

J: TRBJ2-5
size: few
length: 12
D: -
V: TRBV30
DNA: TGTGCCTGGAGTGCAGGGTCGGAGACCCAGTACTTC
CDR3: CAWSAGSETQYF

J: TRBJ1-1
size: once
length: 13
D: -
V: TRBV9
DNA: TGTGCCAGCAGCGTCACAGGAAACACTGAAGCTTTCTTT
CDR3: CASSVTGNTEAFF

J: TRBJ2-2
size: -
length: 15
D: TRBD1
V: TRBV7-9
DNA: TGTGCCAGCAGCTTACGTGCAGGGGGAACCGGGGAGCTGTTTTTT
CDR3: CASSLRAGGTGELFF

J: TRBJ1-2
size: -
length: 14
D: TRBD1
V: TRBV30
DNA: TGTGCCTGGAGCCATCTAGGGGGCTACTATGGCTACACCTTC
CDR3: CAWSHLGGYYGYTF

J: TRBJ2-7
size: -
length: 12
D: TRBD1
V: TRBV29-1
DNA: TGCAGCGTTGGGACAGGGGGAGGCGAGCAGTACTTC
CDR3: CSVGTGGGEQYF

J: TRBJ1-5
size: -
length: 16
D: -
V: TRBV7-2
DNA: TGTGCCAGCAGCTTGGCGGGAGCTTATAGCAATCAGCCCCAGCATTTT
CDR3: CASSLAGAYSNQPQHF

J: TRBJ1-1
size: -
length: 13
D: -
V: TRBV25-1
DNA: TGTGCCAGCAGTGGGGGACAGAACACTGAAGCTTTCTTT
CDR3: CASSGGQNTEAFF

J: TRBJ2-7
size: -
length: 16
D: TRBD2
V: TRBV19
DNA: TGTGCCAGTAGTATGATAGCGCGGGAGAGGACCTACGAGCAGTACTTC
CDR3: CASSMIARERTYEQYF

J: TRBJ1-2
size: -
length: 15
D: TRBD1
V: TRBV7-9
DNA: TGTGCCAGCAGCCGGCACTTGACAGGGTACGATGGCTACACCTTC
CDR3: CASSRHLTGYDGYTF

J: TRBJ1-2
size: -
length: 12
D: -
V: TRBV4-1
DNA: TGCGCCAGCAGCGCAGGGAAGAATGGCTACACCTTC
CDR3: CASSAGKNGYTF

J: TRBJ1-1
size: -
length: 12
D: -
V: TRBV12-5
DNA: TGTGCTAGTGGTAAAGGACGGGGTCAAGCTTTCTTT
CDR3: CASGKGRGQAFF